The 20 T cell receptor beta chains reported below all come from one sample, sequenced in a study of blood T cell repertoires in COVID-19. Measured with immunoSEQ multiplex PCR; TCRdb has only the in-frame clones, and not every one. The sample has under 300,000 clones; roughly 85% are singletons. Sequences were obtained from peripheral blood. These receptor sequences come from a man aged 30-40 years who had recovered from COVID-19.

The V call is TRBV2, the J call TRBJ2-5; 10 positions agree with TRBD2. The V segment lost 7 bases and the J segment 2 bases; nucleotides outside the gene matches: 4. This CDR3 comprises 14 residues. CDR1 is SNHLY and CDR2 is FYNNEI in the germline V gene. The CDR3 sequence: CASIGLAEQETQYF. CDR3 coding DNA: TGTGCCAGCATAGGACTAGCGGAACAAGAGACCCAGTACTTC.

In regard to this clone: A read error may account for a junction end that differs from germline. The chain recombines TRBV2 with TRBJ2-1; 7 bases are shared with TRBD2. This CDR3 is built from 12 residues. Germline V gene data show CDR1 as SNHLY and CDR2 as FYNNEI. The CDR3 loop reads CASSEGTPGGVF. DNA for the CDR3: TGTGCCAGCAGTGAAGGGACGCCGGGGGGAGTCTTC.

J is TRBJ1-5 and V is TRBV5-5; 7 bases match TRBD1. This CDR3 contains 16 residues. CDR1 is SGHKS, CDR2 YYEKEE, per germline (reference sequence). V lost 3 bases to trimming and J lost 0 bases; unmatched junction nucleotides: 6. The DNA of the CDR3 is TGTGCCAGCAGCTATGACAGGGCCTATAGCAATCAGCCCCAGCATTTT. Translation gives CASSYDRAYSNQPQHF. The whole variable domain, remainder taken from reference TRBV5-5 and TRBJ1-5, is DAGVTQSPTHLIKTRGQQVTLRCSPISGHKSVSWYQQVLGQGPQFIFQYYEKEERGRGNFPDRFSARQFPNYSSELNVNALLLGDSALYLCASSYDRAYSNQPQHFGDGTRLSIL.

The chain combines TRBV19 with TRBJ2-1, with 7 bases fitting TRBD2. Germline CDR1 reads LNHDA; CDR2 reads SQIVND (reference sequence). V gave up 7 bases and J gave up 4 bases; unmatched junction bases: 7. The CDR3 loop spans 14 amino acids. CDR3 in amino acids: CASTPLGGYNEQFF. CDR3 in DNA: TGTGCCAGTACCCCCTTGGGAGGGTACAATGAGCAGTTCTTC.

The chain couples TRBV27 to TRBJ1-4, with D hard to call. The CDR3 has 13 amino acids. The germline CDR1 and CDR2 sequences are MNHEY and SMNVEV (reference sequence). V was clipped by 6 bases and J by 1 base, with 6 bases between them. The CDR3 reads CASRRRTNEKLFF. The CDR3 region has the DNA TGTGCCAGCAGGCGAAGAACTAATGAAAAACTGTTTTTT.

There are a few counts of this clone. This rearrangement joins TRBV18 to TRBJ2-2; 7 bases line up with TRBD1. The germline V gene encodes CDR1 KGHSH and CDR2 LQKENI. The CDR3 consists of 19 residues. The trim removed 5 bases at V and 3 bases at J, leaving 18 bases unmatched. The CDR3 is CASSVDFPGTALYTGELFF. CDR3 in DNA: TGTGCCAGCTCAGTAGACTTCCCCGGGACAGCTCTGTACACCGGGGAGCTGTTTTTT.

On this clone itself: At one boundary the junction diverges from the germline segment, which might be a read error. The chain carries TRBV3-1 (or the pseudogene TRBV3-2) and TRBJ2-6, with TRBD2 matching 7 bases. The CDR3 consists of 18 residues. Germline values: CDR1 LGHDT, CDR2 YNNKEL (reference sequence). The CDR3 protein is CASRQGRAYVTGANVLTF. Here the CDR3 DNA reads TGTGCCAGCAGACAAGGGAGGGCCTATGTTACTGGGGCCAACGTCCTGACTTTC.

The V call is TRBV5-1, the J call TRBJ2-2; maybe TRBD1 (6 bases). CDR3 length: 15 amino acids. The germline V gene has CDR1 SGHRS and CDR2 YFSETQ. Trimming removed 0 bases at V and 7 bases at J, with 13 bases between. The CDR3 region is CASSLVQGSIGELFF. CDR3 bases: TGCGCCAGCAGCTTGGTACAGGGATCCATCGGGGAGCTGTTTTTT. Full variable domain (outside the CDR3, taken from reference TRBV5-1 and TRBJ2-2): KAGVTQTPRYLIKTRGQQVTLSCSPISGHRSVSWYQQTPGQGLQFLFEYFSETQRNKGNFPGRFSGRQFSNSRSEMNVSTLELGDSALYLCASSLVQGSIGELFFGEGSRLTVL.

This clone was observed a handful of times. The chain couples TRBV6-5 to TRBJ1-2; D gene unclear. This CDR3 comprises 14 residues. Germline values: CDR1 MNHEY, CDR2 SVGAGI. V was shortened by 0 bases and J by 5 bases, with 10 bases between the two germline ends. Here the CDR3 DNA reads TGTGCCAGCAGTTACTCGGGCCTTACATATGGCTACACCTTC. Translation: CASSYSGLTYGYTF.

The rearrangement links TRBV5-4 to TRBJ1-4; D uncertain. The V and J ends lost 4 bases and 8 bases respectively, with 18 bases between them. The CDR3 extends over 15 amino acids. Germline V gene sequence: CDR1 SGHNT, CDR2 YYREEE (reference sequence). This CDR3 is CASSLRGGPSEKLFF. CDR3 sequence (DNA): TGTGCCAGCAGCCTGCGTGGAGGGCCTTCCGAAAAACTGTTTTTT. The whole variable domain, remainder taken from reference TRBV5-4 and TRBJ1-4, is ETGVTQSPTHLIKTRGQQVTLRCSSQSGHNTVSWYQQALGQGPQFIFQYYREEENGRGNFPPRFSGLQFPNYSSELNVNALELDDSALYLCASSLRGGPSEKLFFGSGTQLSVL.

The rearrangement links TRBV27 to TRBJ1-6, with D perhaps matching TRBD1 (5 bases). Germline lookup yields CDR1 MNHEY and CDR2 SMNVEV (reference sequence). Trimming took 3 bases from V and 7 from J, leaving 16 bases between them. CDR3 length: 16 residues. In DNA, the CDR3 is TGTGCCAGCAGTTTTGGCGGGGGATGGGGGAATTCACCCCTCCACTTT. Its translation is CASSFGGGWGNSPLHF.

The rearrangement links TRBV6-4 to TRBJ1-1; D is uncertain. Germline-derived CDR1 and CDR2 are MRHNA and SNTAGT. V lost 3 bases to trimming and J lost 1 base, with 6 bases between them. CDR3 size: 13 residues. Here the CDR3 reads CASSEARNTEAFF. CDR3 nucleotides: TGTGCCAGCAGTGAAGCGCGGAACACTGAAGCTTTCTTT.

This chain links TRBV2 with TRBJ1-1; TRBD1 matches 7 bases. Germline V gene sequence: CDR1 SNHLY, CDR2 FYNNEI. Germline trimming cut 1 base from V and 0 bases from J; bases unmatched to any gene: 2. The CDR3 length is 15 residues. The CDR3 region is CASSEDGQVNTEAFF. The CDR3 nucleotides are TGTGCCAGCAGTGAAGATGGACAGGTGAACACTGAAGCTTTCTTT.

This clone was counted ten times or more. The V and J genes are TRBV6-2 or TRBV6-3 and TRBJ2-5; 10 bases are shared with TRBD1. V dropped 6 bases and J dropped 4; count of bases not matched to a gene: 5. Germline V gene sequence: CDR1 MNHEY, CDR2 SVGEGT. The CDR3 contains 14 residues. The CDR3 nucleotides read TGTGCCAGCAGCCGCCGGACAGGGGGAGAGACCCAGTACTTC. Encoded protein: CASSRRTGGETQYF.

V and J are TRBV2 and TRBJ1-3; D uncertain. The CDR3 has 15 residues. V was cut by 6 bases and J by 0 bases, with 12 bases left in between. Germline V lookup: CDR1 SNHLY, CDR2 FYNNEI. The CDR3 DNA sequence: TGTGCCAGCAGCACCATACAGAGCTCTGGAAACACCATATATTTT. Protein: CASSTIQSSGNTIYF.

This clone occurred a few times. This chain joins TRBV27 and TRBJ1-3, with TRBD1 matching over 12 bases. Germline V gives CDR1 MNHEY, CDR2 SMNVEV (reference sequence). The CDR3 has 14 residues. With V trimmed by 7 bases and J by 7 bases, 5 bases remained unmatched. CDR3 DNA: TGTGCCAGCACCATGGGGACAGGGGGCAACACCATATATTTT. It codes for CASTMGTGGNTIYF.

This sequence joins TRBV11-2 and TRBJ2-7, with unresolved D. The CDR3 has 14 residues. V was trimmed by 10 bases and J by 1 base, leaving 17 bases between them. CDR1 is SGHAT and CDR2 is FQNNGV in the germline V gene. In DNA, the CDR3 is TGTGCCACCGACTCCACTCCCCAGTCCTACGAGCAGTACTTC. Translating it yields CATDSTPQSYEQYF.

This chain joins TRBV6-5 and TRBJ1-6; a possible D gene is TRBD1 (5 bases). CDR3 size: 14 residues. Trimming pared 5 bases from V and 5 bases from J, leaving 10 bases between. From germline, CDR1 is MNHEY and CDR2 SVGAGI. This chain's CDR3 is CASSLTEDNSPLHF. The CDR3 region has the DNA TGTGCCAGCAGTCTGACAGAAGATAATTCACCCCTCCACTTT.

The chain recombines TRBV29-1 with TRBJ2-7; TRBD1 agrees at 10 bases. The CDR3 runs to 13 residues. After removal of 7 bases from V and 3 bases from J, the junction contained 6 bases not matched to a gene. Per germline, CDR1 SQVTM and CDR2 ANQGSEA. CDR3 region: CSALTGGIYEQYF. CDR3 coding DNA: TGCAGCGCTCTGACAGGGGGCATCTACGAGCAGTACTTC.

About this clone: This specimen includes other DNA sequences encoding the same CDR3. The chain couples TRBV5-1 to TRBJ2-1, with 10 bases fitting TRBD2. With V trimmed by 2 bases and J by 0 bases, 2 bases remained unmatched. The germline CDR1 and CDR2 sequences are SGHRS and YFSETQ. The CDR3 is 16 residues long. The CDR3: CASSFSGGSSYNEQFF. In DNA form, the CDR3 reads TGCGCCAGCAGCTTTAGCGGGGGGAGCTCCTACAATGAGCAGTTCTTC.